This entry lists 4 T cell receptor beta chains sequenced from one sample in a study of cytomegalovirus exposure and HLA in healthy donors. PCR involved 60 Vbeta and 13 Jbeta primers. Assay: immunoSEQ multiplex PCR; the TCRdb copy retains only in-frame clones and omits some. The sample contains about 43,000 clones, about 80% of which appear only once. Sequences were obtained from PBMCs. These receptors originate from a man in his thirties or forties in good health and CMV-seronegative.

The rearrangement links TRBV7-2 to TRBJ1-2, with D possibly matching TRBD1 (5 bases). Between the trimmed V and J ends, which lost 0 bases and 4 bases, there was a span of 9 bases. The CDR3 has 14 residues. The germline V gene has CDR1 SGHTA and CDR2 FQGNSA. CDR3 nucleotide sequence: TGTGCCAGCAGCTTAGCGGGGGGGGGCTATGGCTACACCTTC. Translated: CASSLAGGGYGYTF.

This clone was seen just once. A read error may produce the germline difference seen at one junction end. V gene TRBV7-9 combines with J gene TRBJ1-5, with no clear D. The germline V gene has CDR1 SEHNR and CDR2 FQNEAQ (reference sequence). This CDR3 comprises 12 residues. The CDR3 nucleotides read TGTTCCAGCAGCTTAGGAGATCAGCCCCAGCATTTT. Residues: CSSSLGDQPQHF.

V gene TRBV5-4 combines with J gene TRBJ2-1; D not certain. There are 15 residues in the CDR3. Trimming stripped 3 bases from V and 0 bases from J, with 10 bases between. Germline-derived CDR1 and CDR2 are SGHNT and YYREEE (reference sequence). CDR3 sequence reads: CASSSRISSYNEQFF. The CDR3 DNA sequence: TGTGCCAGCAGCTCCCGAATCAGCTCCTACAATGAGCAGTTCTTC. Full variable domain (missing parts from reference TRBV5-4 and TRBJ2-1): ETGVTQSPTHLIKTRGQQVTLRCSSQSGHNTVSWYQQALGQGPQFIFQYYREEENGRGNFPPRFSGLQFPNYSSELNVNALELDDSALYLCASSSRISSYNEQFFGPGTRLTVL.

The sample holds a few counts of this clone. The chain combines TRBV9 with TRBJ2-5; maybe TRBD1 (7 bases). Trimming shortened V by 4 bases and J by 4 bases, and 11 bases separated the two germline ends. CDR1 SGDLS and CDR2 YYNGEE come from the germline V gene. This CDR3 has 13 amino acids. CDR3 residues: CASSNRGGETQYF. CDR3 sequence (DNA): TGTGCCAGCAGCAACAGGGGAGGAGAGACCCAGTACTTC. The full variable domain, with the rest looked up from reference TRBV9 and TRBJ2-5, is DSGVTQTPKHLITATGQRVTLRCSPRSGDLSVYWYQQSLDQGLQFLIQYYNGEERAKGNILERFSAQQFPDLHSELNLSSLELGDSALYFCASSNRGGETQYFGPGTRLLVL.